These T cell receptor beta chains were read from a single sample in a study of shared clonotypes between healthy human individuals. Clones were sequenced by immunoSEQ multiplex PCR, and TCRdb holds only the in-frame ones, with some missing. The table records roughly 1,800,000 clones, around 96% of them present only once. Material: naive CD8+ T cells sorted from blood. These receptors were taken from a man between 18 and 35 years old in good health. CDR3s include the opening cysteine and the closing phenylalanine or tryptophan. The D gene is left open where the match is weak. Rows may omit the clone size; those that give it use once, few, many or a size class.

v_call	j_call	d_call	clone_size	cdr3_nt	cdr3_aa
TRBV5-6	TRBJ1-4	-	-	TGTGCCAGCAGCTTGAGATTATTCGGAGAGGCTAATGAAAAACTGTTTTTT	CASSLRLFGEANEKLFF
TRBV9	TRBJ1-4	TRBD1	-	TGTGCCAGCAGCGTTTCTACAGGGGGCAATGAAAAACTGTTTTTT	CASSVSTGGNEKLFF
TRBV9	TRBJ1-1	-	few	TGTGCCAGCAGCTCAGGGGCGGGAGCTTTCTTT	CASSSGAGAFF
TRBV6-7	TRBJ2-7	-	-	TGTGCCAGCAGTTTGTGGGGGCAGGCCGACTCCTACGAGCAGTACTTC	CASSLWGQADSYEQYF
TRBV5-6	TRBJ2-7	TRBD1	once	TGTGCCAGCAGCGGGGGACAGTTGGAGCAGTACTTC	CASSGGQLEQYF
TRBV27	TRBJ2-5	TRBD2	-	TGTGCCAGCAGTTCCTTAGCGGGGGAGGAGACCCAGTACTTC	CASSSLAGEETQYF
TRBV28	TRBJ1-3	-	-	TGTGCCAGCAGTTTGTCCGGGATGGCCGACGCCGGGAGAAACACCATATATTTT	CASSLSGMADAGRNTIYF
TRBV4-3	TRBJ2-7	-	once	TGCGCCAGCAGCCAAGATCTGGGCCACGAGCAGTACTTC	CASSQDLGHEQYF
TRBV9	TRBJ2-1	TRBD2	-	TGTGCCAGCAGCGTAGTTAGTAGCGGGAGTATCTATGAGCAGTTCTTC	CASSVVSSGSIYEQFF
TRBV2	TRBJ2-3	-	-	TGTGCCAGCATCCCGGAAACCCCTCCCCAAGATACGCAGTATTTT	CASIPETPPQDTQYF
TRBV7-9	TRBJ1-2	-	-	TGTGCCAGCAGCTCCCTAGACGGGGCGGTCTATGGCTACACCTTC	CASSSLDGAVYGYTF
TRBV7-7	TRBJ2-2	-	-	TGTGCTAGCAGCTTAGCTGGTCCCGGGGAGCTGTTTTTT	CASSLAGPGELFF
TRBV27	TRBJ2-1	-	-	TGTGCCAGCAGTTTCCACCGGGGAGGGGGCAATGAGCAGTTCTTC	CASSFHRGGGNEQFF
TRBV7-2	TRBJ2-7	TRBD2	-	TGTGCCAGCAGCTTATACCGGGAGGGACCTGACGAGCAGTACTTC	CASSLYREGPDEQYF
TRBV29-1	TRBJ2-7	-	-	TGCAGCGTTGAAGATCGAGGCTACGAGCAGTACTTC	CSVEDRGYEQYF
TRBV28	TRBJ2-2	TRBD1	once	TGTGCCAGCAGTATCAGACAGGGGTTTTTGACCGGGGAGCTGTTTTTT	CASSIRQGFLTGELFF
TRBV6-1	TRBJ2-5	-	-	TGTGCCAGCAGTGAAGGGGTCACAGGGTGGGAGACCCAGTACTTC	CASSEGVTGWETQYF
TRBV28	TRBJ2-7	TRBD2	-	TGTGCCAGCAGTACCTCCCGGCGGGGGGACTTTAGCTCCTACGAGCAGTACTTC	CASSTSRRGDFSSYEQYF
TRBV4-1	TRBJ2-1	TRBD2	-	TGCGCCAGCAGCCAAGAAGGGGGGACTAGCGGTTACAATGAGCAGTTCTTC	CASSQEGGTSGYNEQFF
TRBV28	TRBJ2-7	TRBD1	-	TGTGCCAGCAGTTTCCCTCCGGGACAGGGATTCTACGAGCAGTACTTC	CASSFPPGQGFYEQYF
TRBV7-9	TRBJ2-5	TRBD2	-	TGTGCCAGCAGCTACGGACTAGCGGGGTACCAAGAGACCCAGTACTTC	CASSYGLAGYQETQYF
TRBV5-6	TRBJ1-2	-	-	TGTGCCAGCAGCTTGGGAGACAGCTCGAATGGCTACACCTTC	CASSLGDSSNGYTF
TRBV9	TRBJ2-2	-	once	TGTGCCAGCAGCGTAGTAGGGGGGCCGGGCACCGGGGAGCTGTTTTTT	CASSVVGGPGTGELFF
TRBV5-1	TRBJ1-2	-	-	TGCGCCAGCAGCATGGACGGGTACTATGGCTACACCTTC	CASSMDGYYGYTF
TRBV12-5	TRBJ2-2	-	-	TGTGCTAGTGGTTTGTGGAGGGGAGGCACCGGGGAGCTGTTTTTT	CASGLWRGGTGELFF
TRBV6-6	TRBJ2-1	TRBD2	-	TGTGCCAGCAGAACGCGGGGGAGCTCCTACAATGAGCAGTTCTTC	CASRTRGSSYNEQFF